Listed below are T cell receptor beta chains from one sample, sequenced in a study of T cell repertoires in ileal Crohn's disease. Method: immunoSEQ multiplex PCR; TCRdb's copy keeps in-frame clones and lacks some. In the table there are 25,000 to 30,000 clones, about three quarters of which are singletons. The sample consisted of ileal tissue. The source is an adult with Crohn's disease. The CDR3 runs from the conserved cysteine through the conserved F or W. A D gene is named only where the DNA matches it firmly. Some rows mark clone size as missing; the rest say once, few, many or name a class of expanded clone.

D gene	clone size	V gene	J gene	CDR3 DNA	CDR3 protein
NA	few	TRBV6-5	TRBJ1-6	TGTGCCAGCAGTTACTCCCAGGGTGGTTCACCCCTCCACTTT	CASSYSQGGSPLHF
TRBD2	NA	TRBV11-2	TRBJ2-7	TGTGCCAGCAGCTTTAGCGGGGTAGGCGAGCAGTACTTC	CASSFSGVGEQYF
TRBD1	NA	TRBV10-3	TRBJ1-4	TGTGCCATCAGTTTGGACAGGGCTACAACTAATGAAAAACTGTTTTTT	CAISLDRATTNEKLFF
TRBD2	NA	TRBV6-6	TRBJ2-7	TGTGCCAGCACCTCTAGCGGGGGCTCCTACGAGCAGTACTTC	CASTSSGGSYEQYF
NA	once	TRBV5-5	TRBJ2-7	TGTGCCAGCAGCCAGCAGGGTACCTACGAGCAGTACTTC	CASSQQGTYEQYF
TRBD1	NA	TRBV18	TRBJ1-6	TGTGCCAGCTCACCTCTTACAGGGGGCGATTCACCCCTCCACTTT	CASSPLTGGDSPLHF
TRBD2	NA	TRBV5-5	TRBJ2-1	TGTGCCAGCAGCTTGGAGGGACTAGAGCGAGGGAATGAGCAGTTCTTC	CASSLEGLERGNEQFF
NA	NA	TRBV6-1	TRBJ1-2	TGTGCCAGCAGTGAAGTTCGTGGCAGGGGATCTAACTATGGCTACACCTTC	CASSEVRGRGSNYGYTF
TRBD1	NA	TRBV29-1	TRBJ2-7	TGCAGCGTTGAACTCCCTTGGGACAGGGGTGGTATCTCCTACGAGCAGTACTTC	CSVELPWDRGGISYEQYF
NA	NA	TRBV7-7	TRBJ1-1	TGTGCTAGCAGCATTGACAGGAACACTGAAGCTTTCTTT	CASSIDRNTEAFF
TRBD1	few	TRBV18	TRBJ1-1	TGTGCCAGCTCACCGGGACAGTACACTGAAGCTTTCTTT	CASSPGQYTEAFF
TRBD1	once	TRBV10-3	TRBJ1-2	TGTGCCATCAGTCCCGGACAGGGCCGACGTAACTATGGCTACACCTTC	CAISPGQGRRNYGYTF
NA	NA	TRBV9	TRBJ1-1	TGTGCCAGCAGCCCCCGAGGTTTCACTGAAGCTTTCTTT	CASSPRGFTEAFF
TRBD2	NA	TRBV18	TRBJ2-6	TGTGCCAGCTCGCCGGGGGGGACCGGGGCCAACGTCCTGACTTTC	CASSPGGTGANVLTF
NA	NA	TRBV4-3	TRBJ1-1	TGCGCCAGCAGCCTCCAAATACGGGACACTGAAGCTTTCTTT	CASSLQIRDTEAFF
TRBD1	NA	TRBV4-1	TRBJ1-5	TGCGCCAGCAGCCAGGAAATCACAGGGGATCAGCCCCAGCATTTT	CASSQEITGDQPQHF
NA	NA	TRBV18	TRBJ1-3	TGTGCCAGCTCACCACGGGCAGGAACTGGAAACACCATATATTTT	CASSPRAGTGNTIYF
NA	NA	TRBV7-2	TRBJ1-5	TGTGCCAGCAGCTTAGAGGGGAGGGGCTCTAGCAATCAGCCCCAGCATTTT	CASSLEGRGSSNQPQHF
NA	NA	TRBV5-6	TRBJ2-7	TGTGCCAGCAGCTTTGAGAACTACGAGCAGTACTTC	CASSFENYEQYF
NA	few	TRBV2	TRBJ1-1	TGTGCCAGCAAGGGGGAAACTGAAGCTTTCTTT	CASKGETEAFF
NA	NA	TRBV5-1	TRBJ1-2	TGCGCCAGCAGCTTGGAAACAGGTCTCCGGGCTGGCTACACCTTC	CASSLETGLRAGYTF
NA	NA	TRBV4-3	TRBJ1-5	TGCGCCAGCAGCCTACTGCAGGGGTCCCAGCCCCAGCATTTT	CASSLLQGSQPQHF
TRBD1	NA	TRBV13	TRBJ2-7	TGTGCCAGCAGCCCAAGCCGACAGGGCTTAAGCTCCTACGAGCAGTACTTC	CASSPSRQGLSSYEQYF
TRBD1	NA	TRBV10-3	TRBJ1-2	TGTGCCATCAGTGAGTCGACAGGGGATCCCTATGGCTACACCTTC	CAISESTGDPYGYTF
TRBD2	NA	TRBV5-4	TRBJ2-2	TGTGCCAGCAGGCGCTCTAGCGGGGGCCTCACCGGGGAGCTGTTTTTT	CASRRSSGGLTGELFF
TRBD1	NA	TRBV6-5	TRBJ2-7	TGTGCCACATCGGACAGGAAAGACTACGAGCAGTACTTC	CATSDRKDYEQYF
NA	few	TRBV6-5	TRBJ2-7	TGTGCCAGCAGTTACTCTACAGGGCTCTACGAGCAGTACTTC	CASSYSTGLYEQYF
TRBD1	NA	TRBV9	TRBJ1-3	TGTGCCAGCAGCGCTGGACAGGGGGCGCGAGGAAACACCATATATTTT	CASSAGQGARGNTIYF
NA	NA	TRBV27	TRBJ1-1	TGTGCCAGCAGTTTATCGTCCAGGGGAACTGAAGCTTTCTTT	CASSLSSRGTEAFF
TRBD1	NA	TRBV6-6	TRBJ2-7	TGTGCCAGCAGTGGGGACAGAACCTACGAGCAGTACTTC	CASSGDRTYEQYF
NA	NA	TRBV5-1	TRBJ1-4	TGCGCCAGCAGCTCGGATGGGAGAAATAGTGAAAAACTGTTTTTT	CASSSDGRNSEKLFF
TRBD2	NA	TRBV19	TRBJ2-4	TGTGCCAGTAGTCCAAGACTAGCGGGGCGGCACATTCAGTACTTC	CASSPRLAGRHIQYF
NA	NA	TRBV7-9	TRBJ1-1	TGTGCCAGCAGCTTGCAACGGTACACTGAAGCTTTCTTT	CASSLQRYTEAFF
NA	NA	TRBV6-5	TRBJ2-1	TGTGCCAGCCGGGGGTACAATGAGCAGTTCTTC	CASRGYNEQFF
NA	NA	TRBV9	TRBJ2-7	TGTGCCAGCAGCGTAGGGCCGGGAGAGCAGTACTTC	CASSVGPGEQYF
TRBD1	NA	TRBV7-2	TRBJ1-2	TGTGCCAGCAGCTGGGACAGGGAGGGTGGCTACACCTTC	CASSWDREGGYTF
TRBD1	few	TRBV5-4	TRBJ1-4	TGTGCCAGCAGCAGCCGACAGGGCCCCTTCAGTGTGACGTTTTTT	CASSSRQGPFSVTFF
NA	NA	TRBV4-2	TRBJ1-2	TGTGCCAGCAGCCCACTTTCCAACAGCTCTCCCTATGGCTACACCTTC	CASSPLSNSSPYGYTF
TRBD1	NA	TRBV5-1	TRBJ2-7	TGCGCCAGCAGCTTGGAGGACAGGGGGGATTACGAGCAGTACTTC	CASSLEDRGDYEQYF
TRBD1	NA	TRBV6-1	TRBJ2-7	TGTGCCAGCAGGATGACAGGGGGCTACGAGCAGTACTTC	CASRMTGGYEQYF
NA	NA	TRBV7-2	TRBJ1-5	TGTGCCAGCAGCTTAGGCCCCGCGGGGGCGGGTCAGCCCCAGCATTTT	CASSLGPAGAGQPQHF
TRBD1	NA	TRBV15	TRBJ1-2	TGTGCCACCAGTATACAGGGGGTTTCCACCTATGGCTACACCTTC	CATSIQGVSTYGYTF
NA	NA	TRBV27	TRBJ1-3	TGTGCCAGCAGTGTCGGTCGGGTTGGAAACACCATATATTTT	CASSVGRVGNTIYF
TRBD1	NA	TRBV5-1	TRBJ1-1	TGCGCCAGCAGCTTGGGCGACAGGGGGCCTGAAGCTTTCTTT	CASSLGDRGPEAFF
NA	NA	TRBV5-1	TRBJ2-6	TGCGCCAGCAACCCCGGGGGGGCCAACGTCCTGACTTTC	CASNPGGANVLTF
NA	NA	TRBV6-5	TRBJ1-2	TGTGCCAGCAGAAAAAGGGGCCCTAACTATGGCTACACCTTC	CASRKRGPNYGYTF
TRBD2	NA	TRBV27	TRBJ2-1	TGTGCCAGCAGGGAACTAGCGGGGGTATCTAGCAATGAGCAGTTCTTC	CASRELAGVSSNEQFF
TRBD1	NA	TRBV5-1	TRBJ2-4	TGCGCCAGCACCCCCGGGACAGGGAGAAACATTCAGTACTTC	CASTPGTGRNIQYF
NA	NA	TRBV6-5	TRBJ1-2	TGTGCCAGCACAGGGGCTAACTATGGCTACACCTTC	CASTGANYGYTF
TRBD1	NA	TRBV2	TRBJ1-4	TGTGCCAGCAGCTTGGGACAGGGGAGAGAAAAACTGTTTTTT	CASSLGQGREKLFF
TRBD1	NA	TRBV6-6	TRBJ1-6	TGTGCCAGCAGCCGGGGACAGGGGGTTCTGGGTTCACCCCTCCACTTT	CASSRGQGVLGSPLHF
NA	NA	TRBV19	TRBJ2-1	TGTGCCAGTAGCCCCCGGGTCCAGAATGAGCAGTTCTTC	CASSPRVQNEQFF